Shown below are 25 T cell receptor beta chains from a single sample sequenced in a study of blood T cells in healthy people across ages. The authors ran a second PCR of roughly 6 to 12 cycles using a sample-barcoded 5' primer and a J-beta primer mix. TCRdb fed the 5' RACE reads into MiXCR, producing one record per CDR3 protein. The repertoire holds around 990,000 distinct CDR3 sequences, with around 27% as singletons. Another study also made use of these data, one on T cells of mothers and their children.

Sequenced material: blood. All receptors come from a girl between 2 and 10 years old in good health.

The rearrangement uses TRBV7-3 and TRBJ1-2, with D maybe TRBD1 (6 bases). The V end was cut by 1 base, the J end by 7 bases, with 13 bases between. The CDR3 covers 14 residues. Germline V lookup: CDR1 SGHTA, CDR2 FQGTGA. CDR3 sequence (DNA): TGTGCCAGCAGCTTAAGAGGGGGTAGAGGTGGCTACACCTTC. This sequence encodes CASSLRGGRGGYTF.

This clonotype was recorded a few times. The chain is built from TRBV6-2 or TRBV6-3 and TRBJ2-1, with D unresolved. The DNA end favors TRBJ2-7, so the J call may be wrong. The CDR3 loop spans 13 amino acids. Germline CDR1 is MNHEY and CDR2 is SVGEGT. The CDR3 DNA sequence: TGTGCCAGCAGCGACTGGGCTTTGGACGAGCAGTACTTC. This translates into CASSDWALDEQYF.

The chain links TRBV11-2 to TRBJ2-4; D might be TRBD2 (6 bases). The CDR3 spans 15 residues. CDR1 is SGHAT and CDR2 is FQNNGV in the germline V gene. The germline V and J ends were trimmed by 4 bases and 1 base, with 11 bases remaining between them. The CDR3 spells CASSSREAAKNIQYF. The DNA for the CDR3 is TGTGCCAGCAGCTCCAGGGAGGCGGCCAAAAACATTCAGTACTTC.

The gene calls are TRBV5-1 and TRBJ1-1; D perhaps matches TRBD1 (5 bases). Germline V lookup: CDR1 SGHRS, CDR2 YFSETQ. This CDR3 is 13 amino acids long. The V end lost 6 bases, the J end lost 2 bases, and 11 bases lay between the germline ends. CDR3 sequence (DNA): TGCGCCAGCAAGAGACAGCTCAACACTGAAGCTTTCTTT. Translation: CASKRQLNTEAFF.

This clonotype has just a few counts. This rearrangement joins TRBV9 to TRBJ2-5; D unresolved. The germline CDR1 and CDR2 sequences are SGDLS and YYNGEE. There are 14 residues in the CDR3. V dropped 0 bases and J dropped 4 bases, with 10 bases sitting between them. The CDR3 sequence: CASSVGSQAETQYF. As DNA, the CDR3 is TGTGCCAGCAGCGTAGGGTCCCAGGCAGAGACCCAGTACTTC.

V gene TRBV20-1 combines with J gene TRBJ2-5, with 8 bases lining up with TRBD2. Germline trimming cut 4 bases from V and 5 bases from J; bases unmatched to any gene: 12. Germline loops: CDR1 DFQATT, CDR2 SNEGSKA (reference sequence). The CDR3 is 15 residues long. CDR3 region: CSAIPGTSEAETQYF. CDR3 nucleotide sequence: TGCAGTGCTATTCCCGGGACTAGTGAGGCGGAGACCCAGTACTTC.

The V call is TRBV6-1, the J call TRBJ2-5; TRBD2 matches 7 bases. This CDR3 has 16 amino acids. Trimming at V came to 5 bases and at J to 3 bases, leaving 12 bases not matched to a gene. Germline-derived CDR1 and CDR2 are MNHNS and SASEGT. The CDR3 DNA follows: TGTGCCAGCAGTCCTCAGGGCGGGGGATTTGAAGAGACCCAGTACTTC. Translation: CASSPQGGGFEETQYF.

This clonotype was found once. Written as DNA, the CDR3 is TGTGCCAGCAGTTTATTTGCTACCTACGAGCAGTACTTC. The encoded protein is CASSLFATYEQYF. The chain carries TRBV28 and TRBJ2-7; unclear D gene. The CDR3 contains 13 residues. The germline gives CDR1 MDHEN, CDR2 SYDVKM. V was trimmed by 1 base and J by 2 bases, leaving 6 bases between them.

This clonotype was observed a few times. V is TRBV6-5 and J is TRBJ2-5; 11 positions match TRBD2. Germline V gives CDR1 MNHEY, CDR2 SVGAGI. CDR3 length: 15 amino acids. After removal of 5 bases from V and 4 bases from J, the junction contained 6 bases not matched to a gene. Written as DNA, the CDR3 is TGTGCCAGCAGTCTAGCGGGGGGACAGCTAGAGACCCAGTACTTC. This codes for CASSLAGGQLETQYF.

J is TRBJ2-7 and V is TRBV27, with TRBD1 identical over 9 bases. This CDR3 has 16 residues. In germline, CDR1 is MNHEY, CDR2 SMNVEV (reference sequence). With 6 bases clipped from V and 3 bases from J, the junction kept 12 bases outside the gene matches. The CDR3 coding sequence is TGTGCCAGCAGATCCCTTGGACAGGGGAAGAACTACGAGCAGTACTTC. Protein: CASRSLGQGKNYEQYF.

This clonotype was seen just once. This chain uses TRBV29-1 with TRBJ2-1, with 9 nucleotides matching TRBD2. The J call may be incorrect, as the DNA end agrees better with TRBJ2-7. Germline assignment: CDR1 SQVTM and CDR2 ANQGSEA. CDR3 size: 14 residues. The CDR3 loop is CSVGSGSSSYEQYF. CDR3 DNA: TGCAGCGTGGGTAGCGGGAGTAGCTCCTACGAGCAGTACTTC.

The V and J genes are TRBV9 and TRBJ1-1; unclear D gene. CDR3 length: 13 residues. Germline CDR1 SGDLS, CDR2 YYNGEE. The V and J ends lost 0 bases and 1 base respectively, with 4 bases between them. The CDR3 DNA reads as TGTGCCAGCAGCGTAGGCACGAACACTGAAGCTTTCTTT. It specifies CASSVGTNTEAFF.

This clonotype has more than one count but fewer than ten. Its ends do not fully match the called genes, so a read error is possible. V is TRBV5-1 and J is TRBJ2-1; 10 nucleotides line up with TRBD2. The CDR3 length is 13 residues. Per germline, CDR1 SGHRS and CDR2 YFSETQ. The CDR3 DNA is TGTGCCAGCAGCTTACTAGCGGGATATGAGCAGTTCTTC. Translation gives CASSLLAGYEQFF.

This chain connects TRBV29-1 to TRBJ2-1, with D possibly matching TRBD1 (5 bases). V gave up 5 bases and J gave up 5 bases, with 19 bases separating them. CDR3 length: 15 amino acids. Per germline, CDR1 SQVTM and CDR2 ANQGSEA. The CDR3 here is CSVSRADINNNEQFF. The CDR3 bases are TGCAGCGTTAGTAGGGCGGACATTAATAACAATGAGCAGTTCTTC.

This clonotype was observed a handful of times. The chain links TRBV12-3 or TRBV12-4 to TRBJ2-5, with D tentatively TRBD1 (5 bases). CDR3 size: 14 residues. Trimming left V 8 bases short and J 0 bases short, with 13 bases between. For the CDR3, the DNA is TGTGCCAGCCGTCTAGGGGAAAACCAAGAGACCCAGTACTTC. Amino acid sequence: CASRLGENQETQYF.

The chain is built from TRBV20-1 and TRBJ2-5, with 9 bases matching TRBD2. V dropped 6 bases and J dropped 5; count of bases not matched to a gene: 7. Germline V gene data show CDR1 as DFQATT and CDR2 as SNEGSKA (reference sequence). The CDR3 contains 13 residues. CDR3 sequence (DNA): TGCAGTGCAATAGCGGGAGAGCAGGAGACCCAGTACTTC. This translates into CSAIAGEQETQYF.

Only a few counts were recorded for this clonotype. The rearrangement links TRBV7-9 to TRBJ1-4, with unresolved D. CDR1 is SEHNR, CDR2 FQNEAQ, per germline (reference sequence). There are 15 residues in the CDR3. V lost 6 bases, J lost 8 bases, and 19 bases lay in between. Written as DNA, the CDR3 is TGTGCCAGCAGGCGACGGGAAGGCTTGGGAGAAAAACTGTTTTTT. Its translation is CASRRREGLGEKLFF.

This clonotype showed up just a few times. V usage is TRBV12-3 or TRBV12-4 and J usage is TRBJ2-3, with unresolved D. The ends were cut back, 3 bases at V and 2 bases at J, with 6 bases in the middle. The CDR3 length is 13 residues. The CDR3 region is CASSFLDTDTQYF. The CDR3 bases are TGTGCCAGCAGTTTTCTAGACACAGATACGCAGTATTTT.

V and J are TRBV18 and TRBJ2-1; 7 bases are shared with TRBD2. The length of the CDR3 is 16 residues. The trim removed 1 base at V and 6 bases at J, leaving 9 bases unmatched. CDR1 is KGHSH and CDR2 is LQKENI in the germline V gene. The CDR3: CASSPRAGAGSNEQFF. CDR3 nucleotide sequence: TGTGCCAGCTCACCACGGGCGGGAGCGGGATCCAATGAGCAGTTCTTC.

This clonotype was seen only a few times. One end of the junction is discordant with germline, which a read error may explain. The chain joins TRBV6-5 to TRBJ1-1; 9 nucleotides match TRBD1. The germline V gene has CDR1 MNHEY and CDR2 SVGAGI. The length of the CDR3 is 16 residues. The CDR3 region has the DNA TGTGCCAGCAGTTTGGGACAGGGACTTGGTTACACTGAAGCTTCCTTT. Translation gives CASSLGQGLGYTEASF.

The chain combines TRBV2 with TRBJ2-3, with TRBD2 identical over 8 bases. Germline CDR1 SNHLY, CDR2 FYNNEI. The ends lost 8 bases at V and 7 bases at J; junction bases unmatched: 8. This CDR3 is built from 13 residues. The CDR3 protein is CASAAGGQHTQYF. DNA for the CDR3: TGTGCCAGCGCGGCGGGGGGTCAACATACGCAGTATTTT.

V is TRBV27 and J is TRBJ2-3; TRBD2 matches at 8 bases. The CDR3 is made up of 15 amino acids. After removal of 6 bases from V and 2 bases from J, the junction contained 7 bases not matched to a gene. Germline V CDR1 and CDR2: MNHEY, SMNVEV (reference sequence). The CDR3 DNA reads TGTGCCAGCAGCAGCGGGAGTCTCTACACAGATACGCAGTATTTT. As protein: CASSSGSLYTDTQYF.

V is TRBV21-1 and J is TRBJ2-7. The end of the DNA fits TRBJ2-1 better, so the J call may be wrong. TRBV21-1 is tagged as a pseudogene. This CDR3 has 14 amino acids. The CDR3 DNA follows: TGTGCCAGCAGCAAACGCGGTTGTACTGGTGAGCAGTTCTTC. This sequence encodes CASSKRGCTGEQFF.

CDR3 sequence: CASTRPVLDRGFETQYF. The DNA for the CDR3 is TGCGCCAGCACCCGACCGGTCTTGGACAGGGGCTTTGAGACCCAGTACTTC. This chain joins TRBV5-1 and TRBJ2-5, with 9 bases aligning to TRBD1. Trimming took 6 bases from V and 5 from J; bases not matched to a gene: 17. Germline assignment: CDR1 SGHRS and CDR2 YFSETQ. The CDR3 totals 17 residues.

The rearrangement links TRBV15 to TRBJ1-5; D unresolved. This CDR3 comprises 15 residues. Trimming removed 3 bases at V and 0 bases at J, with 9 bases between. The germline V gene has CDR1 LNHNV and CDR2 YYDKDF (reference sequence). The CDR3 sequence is CATSSEGYSNQPQHF. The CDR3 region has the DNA TGTGCCACCAGCAGCGAGGGATATAGCAATCAGCCCCAGCATTTT.